This T cell receptor beta chain was identified during a study of blood T cell repertoires in COVID-19. About the study: The origin of the acute and convalescent COVID-19 samples was the United States, Italy and Spain.

Data came from immunoSEQ multiplex PCR; TCRdb stores just in-frame clones and leaves some out. The sample holds roughly 200,000 clones, around 83% seen once. Followed longitudinally, the Seattle patients had been enrolled during active infection. V was trimmed by 3 bases and J by 4 bases, leaving 17 bases between them. Germline CDR1 is SGDLS and CDR2 is YYNGEE. This CDR3 is built from 16 residues. The sequence came from a woman of 80 years or more with COVID-19, enrolled during active disease. The V and J genes are TRBV9 and TRBJ1-3; TRBD1 is a possible D gene (6 bases). Material for sequencing was peripheral blood. The CDR3 region has the DNA TGTGCCAGCAGCGCCCGAAACGACAGGTCGGGAAACACCATATATTTT. The encoded protein is CASSARNDRSGNTIYF.